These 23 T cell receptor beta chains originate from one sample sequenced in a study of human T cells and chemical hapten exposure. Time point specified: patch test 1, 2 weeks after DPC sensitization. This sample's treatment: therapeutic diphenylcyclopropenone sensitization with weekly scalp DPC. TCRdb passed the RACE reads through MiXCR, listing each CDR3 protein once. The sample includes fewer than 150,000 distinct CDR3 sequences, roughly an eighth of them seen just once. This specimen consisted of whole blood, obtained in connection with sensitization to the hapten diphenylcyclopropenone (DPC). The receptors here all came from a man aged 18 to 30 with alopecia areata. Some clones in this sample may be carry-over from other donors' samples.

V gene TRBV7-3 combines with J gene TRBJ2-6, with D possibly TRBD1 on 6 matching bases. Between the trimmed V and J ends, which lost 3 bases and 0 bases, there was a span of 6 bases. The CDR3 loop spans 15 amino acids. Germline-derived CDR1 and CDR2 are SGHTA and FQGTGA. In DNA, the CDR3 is TGTGCCAGCAGCTTGGACAGCTCTGGGGCCAACGTCCTGACTTTC. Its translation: CASSLDSSGANVLTF.

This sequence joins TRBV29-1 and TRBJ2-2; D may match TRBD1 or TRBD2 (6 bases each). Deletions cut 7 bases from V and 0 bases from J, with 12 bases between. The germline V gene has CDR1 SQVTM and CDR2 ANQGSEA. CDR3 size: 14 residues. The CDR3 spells CSAKGGPNTGELFF. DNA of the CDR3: TGCAGCGCCAAGGGGGGACCGAACACCGGGGAGCTGTTTTTT.

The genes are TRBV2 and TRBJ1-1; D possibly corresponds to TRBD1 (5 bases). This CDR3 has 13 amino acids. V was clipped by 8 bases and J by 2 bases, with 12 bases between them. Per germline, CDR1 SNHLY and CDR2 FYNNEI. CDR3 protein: CASGYRGNTEAFF. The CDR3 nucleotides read TGTGCCAGCGGCTACCGGGGCAACACTGAAGCTTTCTTT. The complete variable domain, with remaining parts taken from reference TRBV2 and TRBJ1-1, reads EPEVTQTPSHQVTQMGQEVILRCVPISNHLYFYWYRQILGQKVEFLVSFYNNEISEKSEIFDDQFSVERPDGSNFTLKIRSTKLEDSAMYFCASGYRGNTEAFFGQGTRLTVV.

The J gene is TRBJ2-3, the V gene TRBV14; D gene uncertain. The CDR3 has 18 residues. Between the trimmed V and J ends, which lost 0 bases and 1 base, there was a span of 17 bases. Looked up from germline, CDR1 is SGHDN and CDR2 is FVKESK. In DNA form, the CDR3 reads TGTGCCAGCAGCCAAGACATAGTATCCCTACACGGCACAGATACGCAGTATTTT. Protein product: CASSQDIVSLHGTDTQYF.

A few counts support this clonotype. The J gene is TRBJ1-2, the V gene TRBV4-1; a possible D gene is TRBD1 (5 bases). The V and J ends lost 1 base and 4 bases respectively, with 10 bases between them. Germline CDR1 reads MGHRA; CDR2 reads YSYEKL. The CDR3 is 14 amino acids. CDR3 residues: CASSQVGAAYGYTF. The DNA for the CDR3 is TGCGCCAGCAGCCAAGTCGGGGCTGCCTATGGCTACACCTTC.

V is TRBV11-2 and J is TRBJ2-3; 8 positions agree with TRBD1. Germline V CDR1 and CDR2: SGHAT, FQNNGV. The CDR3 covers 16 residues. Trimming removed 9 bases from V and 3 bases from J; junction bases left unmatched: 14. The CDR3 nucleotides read TGTGCCAGTAGATATCGGGGACAGGAGGGAACAGATACGCAGTATTTT. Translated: CASRYRGQEGTDTQYF.

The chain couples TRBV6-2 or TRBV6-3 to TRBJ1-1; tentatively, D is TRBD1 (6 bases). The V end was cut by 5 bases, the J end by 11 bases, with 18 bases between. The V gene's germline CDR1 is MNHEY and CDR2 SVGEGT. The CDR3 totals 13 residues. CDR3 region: CASSARDMAWAFF. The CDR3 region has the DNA TGTGCCAGCAGTGCCCGGGACATGGCTTGGGCTTTCTTT.

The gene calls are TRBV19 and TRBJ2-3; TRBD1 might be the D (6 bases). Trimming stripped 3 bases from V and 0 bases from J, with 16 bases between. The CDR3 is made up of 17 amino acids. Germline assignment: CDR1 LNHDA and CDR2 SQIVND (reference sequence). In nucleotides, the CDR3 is TGTGCCAGTAGTATCTCCCCTGCAGGGGAAAGCACAGATACGCAGTATTTT. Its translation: CASSISPAGESTDTQYF.

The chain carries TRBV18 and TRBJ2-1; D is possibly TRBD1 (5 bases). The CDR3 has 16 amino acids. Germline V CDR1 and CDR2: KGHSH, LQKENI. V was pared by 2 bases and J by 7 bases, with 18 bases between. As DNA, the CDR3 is TGTGCCAGCTCACCAAGTGGGCAGGGATATAATAATGAGCAGTTCTTC. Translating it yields CASSPSGQGYNNEQFF.

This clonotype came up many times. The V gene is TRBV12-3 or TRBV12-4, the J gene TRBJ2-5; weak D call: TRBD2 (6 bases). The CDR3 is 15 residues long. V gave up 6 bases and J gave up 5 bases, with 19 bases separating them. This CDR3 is CASRASPGRGETQYF. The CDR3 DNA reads TGTGCCAGCAGAGCTTCCCCGGGCCGGGGGGAGACCCAGTACTTC.

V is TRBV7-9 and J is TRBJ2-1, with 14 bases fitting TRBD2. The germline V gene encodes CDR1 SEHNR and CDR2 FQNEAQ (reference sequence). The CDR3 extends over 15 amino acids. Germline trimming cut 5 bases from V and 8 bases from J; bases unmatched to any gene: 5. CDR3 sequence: CASSLGLAGGDEQFF. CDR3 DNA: TGTGCCAGCAGCCTCGGACTAGCGGGGGGTGATGAGCAGTTCTTC.

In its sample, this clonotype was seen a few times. The CDR3 region is CASSFSGFYEQYV. The DNA for the CDR3 is TGTGCCAGCAGCTTCAGCGGGTTCTACGAGCAGTACGTC. J is TRBJ2-7 and V is TRBV7-9; a possible D gene is TRBD2 (6 bases). Trimming took off 3 bases at V and 3 bases at J, with 9 bases between the two ends. The CDR3 sequence is 13 residues long. CDR1 and CDR2 (germline): SEHNR, FQNEAQ (reference sequence).

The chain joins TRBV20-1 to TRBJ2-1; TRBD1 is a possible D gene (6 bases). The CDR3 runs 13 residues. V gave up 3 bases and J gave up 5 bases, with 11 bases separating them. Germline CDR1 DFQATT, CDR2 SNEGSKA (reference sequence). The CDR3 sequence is CSARGASHNEQFF. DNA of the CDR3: TGCAGTGCTAGGGGGGCCAGTCACAATGAGCAGTTCTTC.

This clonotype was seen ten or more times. The CDR3 protein is CASTLQGFGGYTF. CDR3 in DNA: TGTGCCAGCACACTACAGGGATTCGGAGGCTACACCTTC. The V call is TRBV5-6, the J call TRBJ1-2, with a weak D call TRBD1 (6 bases). The CDR3 totals 13 residues. Per the germline V gene, CDR1 is SGHDT and CDR2 is YYEEEE. Trimming pared 6 bases from V and 8 bases from J, leaving 17 bases between.

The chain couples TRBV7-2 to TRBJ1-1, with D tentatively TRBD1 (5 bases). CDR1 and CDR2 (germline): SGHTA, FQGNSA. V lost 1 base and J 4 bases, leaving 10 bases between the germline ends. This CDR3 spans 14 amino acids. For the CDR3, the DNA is TGTGCCAGCAGCTTAGAGTCTGGGGGCACTGAAGCTTTCTTT. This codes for CASSLESGGTEAFF.

The DNA for the CDR3 is TGTGCCAGCAGCCAGGGGTCCGGGGCCTACGAGCAGTACGTC. Translating gives CASSQGSGAYEQYV. The chain recombines TRBV3-1 with TRBJ2-7, with a possible D match to TRBD2 (5 bases). The germline V gene encodes CDR1 LGHDT and CDR2 YNNKEL (reference sequence). Deletions cut 3 bases from V and 2 bases from J, with 11 bases between. The CDR3 loop spans 14 amino acids.

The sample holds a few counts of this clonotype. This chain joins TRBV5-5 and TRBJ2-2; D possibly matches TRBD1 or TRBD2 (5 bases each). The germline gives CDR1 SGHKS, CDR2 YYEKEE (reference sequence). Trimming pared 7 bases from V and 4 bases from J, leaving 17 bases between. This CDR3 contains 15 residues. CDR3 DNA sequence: TGTGCCAGCTTTGACGGGGCTGCGAGCACCGGGGAGCTGTTTTTT. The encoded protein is CASFDGAASTGELFF.

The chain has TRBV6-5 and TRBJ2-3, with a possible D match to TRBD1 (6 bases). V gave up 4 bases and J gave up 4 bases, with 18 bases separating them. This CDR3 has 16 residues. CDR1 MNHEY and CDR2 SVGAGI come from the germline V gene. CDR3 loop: CASSSLRTVRSDTQYF. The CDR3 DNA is TGTGCCAGCAGTTCCCTCCGGACAGTCAGATCAGATACGCAGTATTTT.

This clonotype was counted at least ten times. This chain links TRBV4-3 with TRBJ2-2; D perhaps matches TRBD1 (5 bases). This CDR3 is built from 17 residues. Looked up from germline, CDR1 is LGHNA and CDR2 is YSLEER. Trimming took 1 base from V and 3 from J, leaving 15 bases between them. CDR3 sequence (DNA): TGCGCCAGCAGCCAAGGTCGACAGAGACCCTACACCGGGGAGCTGTTTTTT. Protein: CASSQGRQRPYTGELFF.

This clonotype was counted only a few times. In nucleotides, the CDR3 is TGCAGTGCTCATCGGGACACCAGTCGGGACGAGCAGTACTTC. As protein: CSAHRDTSRDEQYF. The chain employs TRBV20-1 and TRBJ2-7; weak D call: TRBD1 (6 bases). Per the germline V gene, CDR1 is DFQATT and CDR2 is SNEGSKA (reference sequence). V lost 5 bases, J lost 5 bases, and 19 bases lay in between. This CDR3 is 14 amino acids long.

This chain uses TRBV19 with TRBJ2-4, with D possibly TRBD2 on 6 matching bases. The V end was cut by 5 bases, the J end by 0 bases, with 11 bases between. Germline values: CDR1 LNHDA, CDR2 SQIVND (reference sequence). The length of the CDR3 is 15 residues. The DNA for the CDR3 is TGTGCCAGTAGTGATGCGGGGAGAGCCAAAAACATTCAGTACTTC. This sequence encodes CASSDAGRAKNIQYF. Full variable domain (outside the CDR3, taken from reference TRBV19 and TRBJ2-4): DGGITQSPKYLFRKEGQNVTLSCEQNLNHDAMYWYRQDPGQGLRLIYYSQIVNDFQKGDIAEGYSVSREKKESFPLTVTSAQKNPTAFYLCASSDAGRAKNIQYFGAGTRLSVL.

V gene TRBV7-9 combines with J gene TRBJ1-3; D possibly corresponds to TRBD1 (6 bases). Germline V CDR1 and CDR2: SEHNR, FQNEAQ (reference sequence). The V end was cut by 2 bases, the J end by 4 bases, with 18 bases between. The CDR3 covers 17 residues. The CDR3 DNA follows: TGTGCCAGCAGCTTATATTTACAGGGTGTCCTAGGAAACACCATATATTTT. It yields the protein CASSLYLQGVLGNTIYF.

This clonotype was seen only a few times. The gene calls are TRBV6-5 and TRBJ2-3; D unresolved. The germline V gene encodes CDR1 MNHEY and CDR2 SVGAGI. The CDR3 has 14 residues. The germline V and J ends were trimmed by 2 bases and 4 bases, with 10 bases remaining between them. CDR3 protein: CASSYGSWADTQYF. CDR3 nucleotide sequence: TGTGCCAGCAGTTACGGGTCGTGGGCAGATACGCAGTATTTT.